The 29 T cell receptor beta chains below come from one sample, sequenced in a study of cytomegalovirus exposure and HLA in healthy donors. This table comes from immunoSEQ multiplex PCR, and its TCRdb copy is limited to in-frame clones, with some not included. The data hold about 400,000 clones, with more than 80% observed a single time. Source material: PBMCs. The origin of the receptors is a woman aged 18-29 years in good health and CMV-seronegative.

The rearrangement links TRBV21-1 to TRBJ1-2; the table calls TRBD1, which could not be checked here. TRBV21-1 is a known pseudogene. The CDR3 contains 18 residues. CDR3 coding DNA: TGTGCCAGCAGCGACCAATCCGGGACAGGGGGAAGAAGGTATGGCTACACCTTC. It codes for CASSDQSGTGGRRYGYTF.

This clone was seen more than once but under ten times. The chain couples TRBV2 to TRBJ1-2; TRBD1 aligns across 8 bases. CDR1 is SNHLY and CDR2 is FYNNEI in the germline V gene. CDR3 length: 13 amino acids. V lost 6 bases, J lost 8 bases, and 8 bases stayed unmatched. Here the CDR3 DNA reads TGTGCCAGCAGGGCAGACAGGGGCTACGGCTACACCTTC. Amino acids: CASRADRGYGYTF.

The chain uses TRBV7-2 and TRBJ2-5, with D possibly TRBD1 on 6 matching bases. The V end was cut by 3 bases, the J end by 5 bases, with 10 bases between. Looked up from germline, CDR1 is SGHTA and CDR2 is FQGNSA. The CDR3 spans 13 residues. Here the CDR3 reads CASSFYREETQYF. The CDR3 nucleotides are TGTGCCAGCAGCTTCTACAGGGAGGAGACCCAGTACTTC.

The chain employs TRBV27 and TRBJ1-1, with 7 positions matching TRBD1. The CDR3 totals 16 residues. V lost 1 base, J lost 1 base, and 6 bases stayed unmatched. Germline V gene data show CDR1 as MNHEY and CDR2 as SMNVEV (reference sequence). CDR3 sequence reads: CASSLLAGGRNTEAFF. CDR3 in DNA: TGTGCCAGCAGTTTATTGGCAGGGGGTCGGAACACTGAAGCTTTCTTT.

V and J are TRBV5-6 and TRBJ2-3, with 8 bases matching TRBD2. In germline, CDR1 is SGHDT, CDR2 YYEEEE. The CDR3 loop spans 17 amino acids. The V segment lost 2 bases and the J segment 3 bases; nucleotides outside the gene matches: 11. CDR3 sequence reads: CASSLRLSGGPTDTQYF. DNA for the CDR3: TGTGCCAGCAGCTTACGGTTATCGGGAGGGCCGACAGATACGCAGTATTTT.

This sequence joins TRBV6-5 and TRBJ1-1, with TRBD1 identical over 7 bases. The CDR3 loop spans 15 amino acids. The J segment lost 3 bases and the V segment lost 0 bases, leaving 4 bases of the junction unmatched. Germline CDR1 and CDR2: MNHEY and SVGAGI. The CDR3 nucleotides read TGTGCCAGCAGTTACTCGGTACAGGGGTACACTGAAGCTTTCTTT. Amino acid sequence: CASSYSVQGYTEAFF.

V is TRBV10-2 and J is TRBJ2-3, with D perhaps matching TRBD2 (6 bases). CDR1 and CDR2 from the germline V gene are WSHSY and SAAADI. V gave up 2 bases and J gave up 6 bases, with 18 bases separating them. There are 16 residues in the CDR3. In DNA, the CDR3 is TGCGCCAGCAGTGAGAAGGTCGAGTCGGGAGACGATACGCAGTATTTT. It translates to CASSEKVESGDDTQYF.

This chain connects TRBV28 to TRBJ1-1; no reliable D call. The CDR3 spans 16 residues. The ends were cut back, 7 bases at V and 1 base at J, with 19 bases in the middle. Looked up from germline, CDR1 is MDHEN and CDR2 is SYDVKM. CDR3 sequence (DNA): TGTGCCAGCACCCGGAGGGTCACCCGGGGGAACACTGAAGCTTTCTTT. Translated, it gives CASTRRVTRGNTEAFF.

The chain carries TRBV7-8 and TRBJ2-2; the D gene is possibly TRBD1 (6 bases). Germline loops: CDR1 SGHVS, CDR2 FQNEAQ. The germline V and J ends were trimmed by 0 bases and 4 bases, with 12 bases remaining between them. The CDR3 runs 16 residues. In DNA form, the CDR3 reads TGTGCCAGCAGCTTAGCCGGGACAAGCGCCACCGGGGAGCTGTTTTTT. Encoded protein: CASSLAGTSATGELFF.

J is TRBJ1-3 and V is TRBV15; tentatively, D is TRBD1 (5 bases). Per germline, CDR1 LNHNV and CDR2 YYDKDF (reference sequence). Trimming cost V 2 bases and J 0 bases, with 17 bases left between them. CDR3 size: 18 residues. CDR3 bases: TGTGCCACCAGCAGATCTGGGACCGGGGGTGGCTCTGGAAACACCATATATTTT. Its protein product is CATSRSGTGGGSGNTIYF. The full variable domain, its missing parts supplied by reference TRBV15 and TRBJ1-3, is DAMVIQNPRYQVTQFGKPVTLSCSQTLNHNVMYWYQQKSSQAPKLLFHYYDKDFNNEADTPDNFQSRRPNTSFCFLDIRSPGLGDTAMYLCATSRSGTGGGSGNTIYFGEGSWLTVV.

The CDR3 here is CASSKDSYSNQPQHF. CDR3 sequence (DNA): TGCGCCAGCAGCAAGGACAGTTATAGCAATCAGCCCCAGCATTTT. The chain is built from TRBV5-1 and TRBJ1-5; D may be TRBD1 (6 bases). The germline gives CDR1 SGHRS, CDR2 YFSETQ. CDR3 size: 15 residues. The V and J ends lost 4 bases and 0 bases respectively, with 11 bases between them.

This chain connects TRBV7-2 to TRBJ1-1, with no clear D. V was clipped by 5 bases and J by 8 bases, with 18 bases between them. Germline CDR1 is SGHTA and CDR2 is FQGNSA. The CDR3 runs 14 residues. The CDR3 sequence is CASSKTGREIEAFF. The CDR3 DNA sequence: TGTGCCAGCAGCAAGACCGGACGGGAAATAGAAGCTTTCTTT.

J is TRBJ1-1 and V is TRBV6-5, with no clear D. CDR1 and CDR2 from the germline V gene are MNHEY and SVGAGI. This CDR3 is 13 amino acids long. Trimming took off 7 bases at V and 0 bases at J, with 9 bases between the two ends. The CDR3 reads CASTSGVNTEAFF. The CDR3 bases are TGTGCCAGCACATCCGGGGTGAACACTGAAGCTTTCTTT.

The count of this clone is one. The CDR3 here is CASTYRWTGATNGYTF. The CDR3 bases are TGTGCCAGTACTTATAGATGGACAGGGGCAACTAATGGCTACACCTTC. V usage is TRBV19 and J usage is TRBJ1-2; 9 nucleotides agree with TRBD1. Trimming at V came to 7 bases and at J to 6 bases, leaving 15 bases not matched to a gene. The CDR3 is 16 residues long. Per the germline V gene, CDR1 is LNHDA and CDR2 is SQIVND (reference sequence).

The chain recombines TRBV4-1 with TRBJ1-3, with D possibly being TRBD1 (5 bases). CDR1 is MGHRA and CDR2 is YSYEKL in the germline V gene. This CDR3 is 12 amino acids long. V was clipped by 4 bases and J by 7 bases, with 8 bases between them. The DNA of the CDR3 is TGCGCCAGCAGCCTCCAGGGTAACACCATATATTTT. Protein sequence: CASSLQGNTIYF.

The chain carries TRBV7-6 and TRBJ1-1; 10 bases align to TRBD1. Trimming at V came to 3 bases and at J to 3 bases, leaving 7 bases not matched to a gene. The CDR3 sequence is 16 residues long. Germline V gene data show CDR1 as SGHVS and CDR2 as FNYEAQ. The CDR3 protein is CASSLGSGTGDTEAFF. The CDR3 coding sequence is TGTGCCAGCAGCTTGGGTTCCGGGACAGGGGACACTGAAGCTTTCTTT.

This sequence joins TRBV29-1 and TRBJ1-2, with D perhaps matching TRBD1 (6 bases). The V and J ends lost 7 bases and 6 bases respectively, with 12 bases between them. CDR1 is SQVTM and CDR2 is ANQGSEA in the germline V gene. This CDR3 comprises 11 residues. DNA for the CDR3: TGCAGCGCGGGGGGGGCGGATGGCTACACCTTC. Its translation: CSAGGADGYTF. The whole variable domain, filled in from reference TRBV29-1 and TRBJ1-2, reads SAVISQKPSRDICQRGTSLTIQCQVDSQVTMMFWYRQQPGQSLTLIATANQGSEATYESGFVIDKFPISRPNLTFSTLTVSNMSPEDSSIYLCSAGGADGYTFGSGTRLTVV.

The rearrangement links TRBV7-2 to TRBJ2-6; D gene uncertain. The CDR3 extends over 17 amino acids. Germline loops: CDR1 SGHTA, CDR2 FQGNSA. V lost 1 base and J lost 0, with 10 bases in between. DNA for the CDR3: TGTGCCAGCAGCTTAGGTAATCCTTTCTCTGGGGCCAACGTCCTGACTTTC. Translation: CASSLGNPFSGANVLTF.

The gene calls are TRBV30 and TRBJ1-2; no firm D call. CDR3 size: 15 residues. Germline assignment: CDR1 GTSNPN and CDR2 SVGIG (reference sequence). Trimming cost V 5 bases and J 0 bases, with 16 bases left between them. The CDR3 protein is CAWLDGPATNYGYTF. The DNA of the CDR3 is TGTGCCTGGCTGGATGGGCCGGCGACTAACTATGGCTACACCTTC.

The V gene is TRBV7-7, the J gene TRBJ2-5; D gene uncertain. The CDR3 is 13 amino acids. Germline lookup yields CDR1 SSHAT and CDR2 FNYEAQ (reference sequence). Between the trimmed V and J ends, which lost 5 bases and 7 bases, there was a span of 14 bases. In DNA form, the CDR3 reads TGTGCCAGCAGCGTCGAGCAAAGAGGGACCCAGTACTTC. Encoded protein: CASSVEQRGTQYF.

The rearrangement uses TRBV5-5 and TRBJ1-1, with TRBD1 identical over 8 bases. Per germline, CDR1 SGHKS and CDR2 YYEKEE (reference sequence). The CDR3 length is 14 residues. V shed 4 bases and J 1 base; nucleotides not matched to a gene: 3. For the CDR3, the DNA is TGTGCCAGCAGCGTGGGACAGGCGAACACTGAAGCTTTCTTT. This sequence encodes CASSVGQANTEAFF.

The rearrangement uses TRBV18 and TRBJ2-2; 8 nucleotides align to TRBD2. Germline values: CDR1 KGHSH, CDR2 LQKENI. Trimming at V came to 3 bases and at J to 7 bases, leaving 7 bases not matched to a gene. The CDR3 covers 15 residues. DNA for the CDR3: TGTGCCAGCTCACCCCCGGGAGGGTGGAGCGGGGAGCTGTTTTTT. The encoded protein is CASSPPGGWSGELFF.

This chain uses TRBV5-1 with TRBJ1-4; TRBD1 agrees at 8 bases. CDR1 is SGHRS and CDR2 is YFSETQ in the germline V gene. The J segment lost 9 bases and the V segment lost 4 bases, leaving 5 bases of the junction unmatched. The CDR3 has 13 amino acids. DNA for the CDR3: TGCGCCAGCAGCGGACAGGGTTCGCAAAAACTGTTTTTT. Translated, it gives CASSGQGSQKLFF. The full variable domain, its missing parts supplied by reference TRBV5-1 and TRBJ1-4, is KAGVTQTPRYLIKTRGQQVTLSCSPISGHRSVSWYQQTPGQGLQFLFEYFSETQRNKGNFPGRFSGRQFSNSRSEMNVSTLELGDSALYLCASSGQGSQKLFFGSGTQLSVL.

The J gene is TRBJ1-1, the V gene TRBV6-5; D gene uncertain. The germline V gene encodes CDR1 MNHEY and CDR2 SVGAGI. V was pared by 0 bases and J by 2 bases, with 7 bases between. The CDR3 runs to 14 residues. In DNA form, the CDR3 reads TGTGCCAGCAGTTACTCGCAGAAAAACACTGAAGCTTTCTTT. The encoded protein is CASSYSQKNTEAFF.

As concerns this clone: Different DNA sequences within this sample yield the same CDR3. CDR3 sequence (DNA): TGTGCCAGCAGTCTGGACAGGGGACCAACCTACGAGCAGTACTTC. It yields the protein CASSLDRGPTYEQYF. This chain uses TRBV28 with TRBJ2-7, with TRBD1 identical over 9 bases. The CDR3 sequence is 15 residues long. In germline, CDR1 is MDHEN, CDR2 SYDVKM. V was pared by 5 bases and J by 2 bases, with 7 bases of the junction left unmatched.

This clone is a singleton in its sample. The genes are TRBV6-1 and TRBJ1-5; 7 bases are shared with TRBD1. The germline V gene encodes CDR1 MNHNS and CDR2 SASEGT. This CDR3 is built from 13 residues. Trimming at V came to 2 bases and at J to 7 bases, leaving 2 bases not matched to a gene. The DNA for the CDR3 is TGTGCCAGCAGTGAAACAGGGGAACAGCCCCAGCATTTT. Protein: CASSETGEQPQHF.

This sequence joins TRBV5-1 and TRBJ2-1, with 8 bases fitting TRBD2. The CDR3 runs 15 residues. Germline CDR1 is SGHRS and CDR2 is YFSETQ. V gave up 4 bases and J gave up 8 bases; unmatched junction bases: 11. CDR3 sequence reads: CASSISGTLRDEQFF. DNA for the CDR3: TGCGCCAGCAGCATTAGCGGGACCCTAAGGGATGAGCAGTTCTTC.

V usage is TRBV7-9 and J usage is TRBJ2-3, with TRBD2 as a possible D gene (6 bases). Trimming stripped 0 bases from V and 7 bases from J, with 17 bases between. This CDR3 contains 16 residues. CDR1 is SEHNR and CDR2 is FQNEAQ in the germline V gene (reference sequence). The CDR3 region is CASSLAQNPSAYTQYF. CDR3 in DNA: TGTGCCAGCAGCTTAGCCCAAAACCCTAGCGCCTATACGCAGTATTTT.

The chain is built from TRBV19 and TRBJ1-1, with TRBD1 identical over 9 bases. V lost 5 bases to trimming and J lost 3 bases; unmatched junction nucleotides: 7. The CDR3 has 15 amino acids. The germline V gene has CDR1 LNHDA and CDR2 SQIVND (reference sequence). The CDR3 nucleotides are TGTGCCAGTAGTCCTCGACAGGGGGTCTACACTGAAGCTTTCTTT. It codes for CASSPRQGVYTEAFF.